The sequence of this TCR beta chain was determined in a study of cytomegalovirus exposure and HLA in healthy donors. This clone was seen a handful of times. Germline V gene lookup returns CDR1 DFQATT and CDR2 SNEGSKA (reference sequence). With 6 bases removed from V and 6 bases from J, the gap between germline ends came to 9 bases. This CDR3 contains 10 residues. Researchers ran the PCR with 60 Vbeta and 13 Jbeta primers. Assay used: immunoSEQ multiplex PCR; TCRdb lists only in-frame clones, some missing. The sample contains about 120,000 clones, 75% to 85% of which appear only once. The sequencing input was PBMCs. The rearrangement uses TRBV20-1 and TRBJ2-7; D might be TRBD1 (5 bases). The TCR sequence derives from a man younger than 45 in good health and CMV-seropositive. The CDR3 reads CSAFRAEQYF. CDR3 DNA sequence: TGCAGTGCCTTCAGGGCCGAGCAGTACTTC.